This T cell receptor (beta chain) came from a study of blood T cell repertoires in COVID-19. Study information: Samples taken during acute and convalescent COVID-19 were collected in the United States, Italy and Spain.

Original processing methods: It was from reference gene primer amplification that nucleated cell counts were estimated. Clones were read by immunoSEQ multiplex PCR, and TCRdb kept only the in-frame ones, dropping some. V, J and clone size derive from that table, while D and trimming were established from the DNA sequence. Altogether 100,000 to 150,000 clones are present, about 85% being singletons, with the ten largest covering about 6.2%. The sequence was obtained from a man at least 80 years old with active or convalescent COVID-19. Material: peripheral blood.

In nucleotides, the CDR3 is TGTGCCAGCAGCTTCTCTAGCGGGGGGGCCACCGGGGAGCTGTTTTTT. Amino acids: CASSFSSGGATGELFF. This chain connects TRBV7-2 to TRBJ2-2; 12 positions agree with TRBD2. The CDR3 runs to 16 residues. The germline V gene encodes CDR1 SGHTA and CDR2 FQGNSA. The J segment lost 4 bases and the V segment lost 3 bases, leaving 3 bases of the junction unmatched.